This is a list of T cell receptor beta chains from one sample in a study of T cells in Graves' hyperthyroidism and ophthalmopathy. TCRdb ran MiXCR on the multiplex PCR reads and lists one entry per CDR3 protein. This table holds some 600,000 distinct CDR3 sequences, about 15% found once. Sequenced: blood. These receptors all come from a woman aged 25 to 39 with Graves' hyperthyroidism that later progressed to Graves' ophthalmopathy. The CDR3 runs from the conserved cysteine through the conserved F or W. Each record gives: CDR3 protein, CDR3 DNA, J gene, V gene, clone size, D gene. The D gene is left open where the match is weak. A row's size may be missing; if present it is once, few, many or a size class.

cdr3_aa: CASSQLQETQYF
cdr3_nt: TGTGCCAGCAGCCAGCTCCAAGAGACCCAGTACTTC
j_call: TRBJ2-5
v_call: TRBV3-1
clone_size: few
d_call: -

cdr3_aa: CSAKTSGRALSLVEQYF
cdr3_nt: TGCAGTGCCAAAACTAGCGGGAGGGCCCTATCCTTGGTCGAGCAGTACTTC
j_call: TRBJ2-7
v_call: TRBV20-1
clone_size: many
d_call: TRBD2

cdr3_aa: CASSSTGGAYNEQFF
cdr3_nt: TGTGCCAGCAGTTCAACAGGGGGAGCCTACAATGAGCAGTTCTTC
j_call: TRBJ2-1
v_call: TRBV27
clone_size: many
d_call: TRBD1

cdr3_aa: CASSLKVYYEQYF
cdr3_nt: TGTGCCAGCAGTTTAAAGGTGTACTACGAGCAGTACTTC
j_call: TRBJ2-7
v_call: TRBV28
clone_size: many
d_call: -

cdr3_aa: CASSPNLGGTGVGSTDTQYF
cdr3_nt: TGTGCCAGCAGCCCTAACCTGGGGGGGACAGGGGTGGGCAGCACAGATACGCAGTATTTT
j_call: TRBJ2-3
v_call: TRBV7-6
clone_size: few
d_call: TRBD1

cdr3_aa: CASSLEGTGTYEQYF
cdr3_nt: TGTGCCAGCAGCCTAGAGGGGACAGGAACCTACGAGCAGTACTTC
j_call: TRBJ2-7
v_call: TRBV13
clone_size: many
d_call: TRBD1

cdr3_aa: CASSFLDSLHEQYF
cdr3_nt: TGTGCCAGCAGTTTTCTGGACTCCCTTCACGAGCAGTACTTC
j_call: TRBJ2-7
v_call: TRBV12-3/TRBV12-4
clone_size: many
d_call: -

cdr3_aa: CASSINRATEAFF
cdr3_nt: TGTGCCAGTAGTATTAACAGGGCCACTGAAGCTTTCTTT
j_call: TRBJ1-1
v_call: TRBV19
clone_size: many
d_call: -

cdr3_aa: CASSLEVGATGNTIYF
cdr3_nt: TGCGCCAGCAGCTTGGAGGTGGGGGCAACTGGAAACACCATATATTTT
j_call: TRBJ1-3
v_call: TRBV5-1
clone_size: many
d_call: -

cdr3_aa: CSAAMMNTEAFF
cdr3_nt: TGCAGCGCCGCGATGATGAACACTGAAGCTTTCTTT
j_call: TRBJ1-1
v_call: TRBV29-1
clone_size: many
d_call: -

cdr3_aa: CASTRTGTTNYGYTF
cdr3_nt: TGTGCCAGCACTCGAACCGGGACGACTAACTATGGCTACACCTTC
j_call: TRBJ1-2
v_call: TRBV5-4
clone_size: -
d_call: -

cdr3_aa: CASSQRSSTNEKLFF
cdr3_nt: TGTGCCAGCAGCCAACGGTCGTCAACTAATGAAAAACTGTTTTTT
j_call: TRBJ1-4
v_call: TRBV3-1
clone_size: many
d_call: -

cdr3_aa: CSAPSRGSYNEQFF
cdr3_nt: TGCAGTGCTCCTTCCCGAGGCTCCTACAATGAGCAGTTCTTC
j_call: TRBJ2-1
v_call: TRBV20-1
clone_size: many
d_call: -

cdr3_aa: CASSLERSDSGNTIYF
cdr3_nt: TGTGCCAGCAGCTTAGAGCGGTCGGACTCTGGAAACACCATATATTTT
j_call: TRBJ1-3
v_call: TRBV11-3
clone_size: many
d_call: -

cdr3_aa: CASSIDHVRTGWDEQFF
cdr3_nt: TGTGCCAGTAGTATAGATCATGTCAGGACAGGGTGGGATGAGCAGTTCTTC
j_call: TRBJ2-1
v_call: TRBV19
clone_size: -
d_call: TRBD1

cdr3_aa: CASRSLINGEQYF
cdr3_nt: TGTGCCAGCAGGTCTCTGATCAACGGCGAGCAGTACTTC
j_call: TRBJ2-7
v_call: TRBV6-2/TRBV6-3
clone_size: -
d_call: -

cdr3_aa: CSALGDLAGSYNEQFF
cdr3_nt: TGCAGTGCTCTAGGGGATCTAGCGGGCTCCTACAATGAGCAGTTCTTC
j_call: TRBJ2-1
v_call: TRBV20-1
clone_size: many
d_call: TRBD2

cdr3_aa: CSAREPRDTEKNTEAFF
cdr3_nt: TGCAGTGCTAGAGAACCCCGGGACACGGAGAAGAACACTGAAGCTTTCTTT
j_call: TRBJ1-1
v_call: TRBV20-1
clone_size: many
d_call: -

cdr3_aa: CASSDYRRYSGEGETQYF
cdr3_nt: TGTGCCAGCAGTGATTACAGGCGTTACTCGGGGGAGGGGGAGACCCAGTACTTC
j_call: TRBJ2-5
v_call: TRBV6-1
clone_size: few
d_call: TRBD2

cdr3_aa: CAWNGGENEQYF
cdr3_nt: TGTGCCTGGAATGGGGGAGAAAACGAGCAGTACTTC
j_call: TRBJ2-7
v_call: TRBV30
clone_size: many
d_call: -

cdr3_aa: CSALRGGNTEAFF
cdr3_nt: TGCAGTGCTCTCAGGGGAGGAAACACTGAAGCTTTCTTT
j_call: TRBJ1-1
v_call: TRBV20-1
clone_size: many
d_call: -

cdr3_aa: CASSLGHASTDTQYF
cdr3_nt: TGTGCCAGCAGCTTAGGGCATGCTAGCACAGATACGCAGTATTTT
j_call: TRBJ2-3
v_call: TRBV11-2
clone_size: many
d_call: -

cdr3_aa: CASSYNIDRASGNTIYF
cdr3_nt: TGTGCCAGCAGCTATAATATTGACAGAGCCTCTGGAAACACCATATATTTT
j_call: TRBJ1-3
v_call: TRBV6-1
clone_size: few
d_call: -

cdr3_aa: CASSPPLTFNWETQYF
cdr3_nt: TGTGCCAGCAGTCCTCCCTTGACGTTTAATTGGGAGACCCAGTACTTC
j_call: TRBJ2-5
v_call: TRBV28
clone_size: many
d_call: -

cdr3_aa: CASSLGGTGDSPLHF
cdr3_nt: TGTGCCAGCAGTTTGGGTGGGACGGGGGATTCACCCCTCCACTTT
j_call: TRBJ1-6
v_call: TRBV28
clone_size: few
d_call: -

cdr3_aa: CASITGPYSYNEQFF
cdr3_nt: TGTGCCAGCATCACAGGCCCCTACTCCTACAATGAGCAGTTCTTC
j_call: TRBJ2-1
v_call: TRBV7-9
clone_size: -
d_call: -

cdr3_aa: CASSFATGGGTDTQYF
cdr3_nt: TGTGCCAGCAGCTTCGCCACAGGGGGTGGGACAGATACGCAGTATTTT
j_call: TRBJ2-3
v_call: TRBV7-2
clone_size: many
d_call: TRBD1

cdr3_aa: CASSLVRNGELFF
cdr3_nt: TGTGCCAGCAGTTTGGTGAGAAACGGGGAGCTGTTTTTT
j_call: TRBJ2-2
v_call: TRBV27
clone_size: many
d_call: -

cdr3_aa: CASSLRGSTFYGYTF
cdr3_nt: TGTGCCAGCAGTCTGCGGGGGTCGACCTTCTATGGCTACACCTTC
j_call: TRBJ1-2
v_call: TRBV28
clone_size: -
d_call: -

cdr3_aa: CASSFRGANYGYTF
cdr3_nt: TGTGCCAGCAGTTTTCGCGGTGCTAACTATGGCTACACCTTC
j_call: TRBJ1-2
v_call: TRBV28
clone_size: many
d_call: -

cdr3_aa: CASSITGTKETQYF
cdr3_nt: TGTGCCAGTAGTATCACAGGAACTAAAGAGACCCAGTACTTC
j_call: TRBJ2-5
v_call: TRBV19
clone_size: many
d_call: -

cdr3_aa: CAWSRGTGANVLTF
cdr3_nt: TGTGCCTGGAGTCGGGGGACTGGGGCCAACGTCCTGACTTTC
j_call: TRBJ2-6
v_call: TRBV30
clone_size: few
d_call: -

cdr3_aa: CSARGTAGQPQHF
cdr3_nt: TGCAGTGCTAGAGGGACAGCGGGTCAGCCCCAGCATTTT
j_call: TRBJ1-5
v_call: TRBV20-1
clone_size: -
d_call: -

cdr3_aa: CASSSEGKETQYF
cdr3_nt: TGTGCCAGCAGTTCTGAGGGGAAAGAGACCCAGTACTTC
j_call: TRBJ2-5
v_call: TRBV12-3/TRBV12-4
clone_size: many
d_call: -

cdr3_aa: CASSHRIASSTDTQYF
cdr3_nt: TGTGCCAGCAGCCACCGAATAGCGTCTAGCACAGATACGCAGTATTTT
j_call: TRBJ2-3
v_call: TRBV16
clone_size: few
d_call: -

cdr3_aa: CASSSAFYGYTF
cdr3_nt: TGTGCCAGCAGCTCTGCTTTCTATGGCTACACCTTC
j_call: TRBJ1-2
v_call: TRBV7-2
clone_size: few
d_call: -

cdr3_aa: CASSVLPDQETQYF
cdr3_nt: TGTGCCAGCAGCGTACTACCGGACCAAGAGACCCAGTACTTC
j_call: TRBJ2-5
v_call: TRBV9
clone_size: many
d_call: -

cdr3_aa: CASSGPRVGERELFF
cdr3_nt: TGTGCCAGCAGTGGGCCCCGGGTGGGGGAGAGAGAGCTGTTTTTT
j_call: TRBJ2-2
v_call: TRBV27
clone_size: many
d_call: -

cdr3_aa: CASSWAGPPNEQFF
cdr3_nt: TGTGCCAGCAGCTGGGCCGGACCCCCCAATGAGCAGTTCTTC
j_call: TRBJ2-1
v_call: TRBV5-8
clone_size: many
d_call: -

cdr3_aa: CSARPLADSYNEQFF
cdr3_nt: TGCAGTGCTAGGCCCCTAGCGGACTCCTACAATGAGCAGTTCTTC
j_call: TRBJ2-1
v_call: TRBV20-1
clone_size: -
d_call: TRBD2

cdr3_aa: CASNKWGEQYNSPLHF
cdr3_nt: TGTGCCAGTAATAAATGGGGGGAACAGTATAATTCACCCCTCCACTTT
j_call: TRBJ1-6
v_call: TRBV19
clone_size: many
d_call: -

cdr3_aa: CASGSSGTETQYF
cdr3_nt: TGTGCCAGCGGTTCCAGCGGGACGGAGACCCAGTACTTC
j_call: TRBJ2-5
v_call: TRBV11-3
clone_size: many
d_call: TRBD2

cdr3_aa: CSADGSAGGYTF
cdr3_nt: TGCAGTGCCGATGGGAGCGCGGGTGGCTACACCTTC
j_call: TRBJ1-2
v_call: TRBV20-1
clone_size: -
d_call: -

cdr3_aa: CASSSGLAPHLSSYEQYF
cdr3_nt: TGCGCCAGCAGCTCAGGACTAGCGCCTCATTTAAGCTCCTACGAGCAGTACTTC
j_call: TRBJ2-7
v_call: TRBV5-1
clone_size: -
d_call: TRBD2